What follows is one TCR beta chain and its context. This clone was found many times. Its target antigen remains unknown. Base qualities were left out, and no much larger clone turns up one base away. The sample originates from a study of CD8+ T cells in alopecia areata (dated by TCRdb to between 2017 and 2018). In the study overall: Treated patients were enrolled in an open-label pilot trial of oral tofacitinib, 5 to 10 mg twice daily, for moderate-to-severe alopecia areata. Patients received tofacitinib for 6 to 18 months and were then followed off drug for 6 months to check for delayed response and recurrence. To study T cell clonal expansion in alopecia areata, the researchers applied high-throughput TCRbeta sequencing to both the C3H/HeJ mouse model and human patients. Human TCRbeta sequencing covered scalp tissue and sorted CD4+ and CD8+ peripheral blood T cells from patchy and totalis/universalis alopecia areata patients and healthy controls. Patients on tofacitinib were biopsied at baseline and after 4 and 24 weeks of treatment, and several of the patients also had a later scalp biopsy. Clonality in the scalp was compared among normal scalp (n=4), patchy alopecia areata scalp (n=8), and alopecia totalis/universalis scalp (n=8). The RNA source kit depended on sample type: the PAXgene miRNA kit for fixed scalp, the miRNeasy kit for PBMCs, and the RNeasy kit for mouse skin. TCRbeta CDR3 regions were amplified by immunoSEQ multiplex PCR using 35 Vbeta forward and 13 Jbeta reverse primers.

The time point label, read with the paper, signifies: baseline before oral tofacitinib. Peripheral blood and lesional scalp punch biopsies were obtained from patients with alopecia areata. After PBMCs were isolated by density centrifugation and stained for CD3, CD4 and CD8, a FACSAria was used to sort CD4+ and CD8+ T cells. Paper-wide results and their limitations: Compared with normal scalp, lesional scalp had higher clonality and more expanded CD8+ clones, particularly in alopecia totalis/universalis, a pattern that suggests antigenic drive. Shared TCR sequences between patients were less evident than in mice, which may be partly attributable to HLA diversity in the patient population. Unlike mouse skin, which is dominated by gammadelta T cells, normal human skin has resident alphabeta T cells that are also sequenced, and this complicates analysis of the scalp TCR repertoire.

Library method: the immunoSEQ multiplex PCR assay. To provide template for TCR sequencing, every sample had RNA extracted and reverse transcribed into cDNA. First-strand cDNA was synthesized using SuperScript III with a 2:1 mix of oligo-dT and random hexamers. A synthetic immune receptor repertoire was used to assess amplification bias, and residual bias was removed computationally. The original pipeline was this. Raw reads were preprocessed to remove errors, and CDR3 was defined according to IMGT conventions as the region from the conserved cysteine to phenylalanine. To get clonality, Shannon entropy was normalized by log2 of the number of productive unique TCRs and the result was subtracted from 1. Whether scalp clones were CD4 or CD8 was inferred by matching scalp TCRbeta sequences against CD4 and CD8 repertoires sorted from blood. TCRdb obtained this table from immuneACCESS and retained in-frame rearrangements with V and J assigned. These tables miss some clones; where compared with another copy, unresolved V genes account for less than half of the shortfall, and the remainder is unexplained. V and J calls and clone size come straight from that table; D and trimming were deduced from the DNA. The sample table shows 55,000 to 75,000 clones, and under 55% are seen once. The top ten constitute approximately 18% of the sample.

Including the terminal cysteine and phenylalanine, the CDR3 comprises 13 residues. Only the CDR3 portion is preserved as DNA: 39 bases, with reading frame beginning at the first base. The germline V gene (reference sequence) sets CDR1 to SGHNT and CDR2 to YYREEE. V and J are truncated by 4 bases and 3 bases respectively, leaving an intervening sequence of 11 bases. The sample was CD8+ T cells sorted from blood, taken at week 0. The chain links TRBV5-4 with TRBJ2-7; the D gene may be TRBD1 or TRBD2, since each aligns over 5 bases. The clonotype was recovered from a human donor with alopecia areata. The nucleotide sequence is given as TGTGCCAGCAGCCACGGGACGGACTACGAGCAGTACTTC. Translated, this is CASSHGTDYEQYF.